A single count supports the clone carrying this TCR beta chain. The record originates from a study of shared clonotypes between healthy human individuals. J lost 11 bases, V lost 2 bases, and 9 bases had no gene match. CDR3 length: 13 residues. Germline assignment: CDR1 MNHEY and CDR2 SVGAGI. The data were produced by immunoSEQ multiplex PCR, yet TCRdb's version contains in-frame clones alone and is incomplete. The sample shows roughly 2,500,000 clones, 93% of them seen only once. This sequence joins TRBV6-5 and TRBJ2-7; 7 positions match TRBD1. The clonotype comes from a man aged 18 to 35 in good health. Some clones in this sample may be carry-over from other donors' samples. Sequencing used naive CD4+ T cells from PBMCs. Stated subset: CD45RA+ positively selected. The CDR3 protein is CASSYSGRGFKYF. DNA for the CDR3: TGTGCCAGCAGTTACAGCGGCAGGGGGTTTAAGTACTTC.